Below, 26 T cell receptor beta chains from the same sample are listed, as sequenced in a study of shared clonotypes between healthy human individuals. The protocol was immunoSEQ multiplex PCR, while the TCRdb copy is restricted to in-frame clones and leaves out a portion. The data contain some 2,000,000 clones, around 95% of them singletons. The sequencing sample was made of naive CD4+ T cells sorted from blood. Regarding subset: CD45RA+ positively selected. Receptors were obtained from a young man in good health.

This clone was detected a few times. The V gene is TRBV6-1, the J gene TRBJ1-5; D ambiguous. Looked up from germline, CDR1 is MNHNS and CDR2 is SASEGT. There are 10 residues in the CDR3. Trimming shortened V by 9 bases and J by 0 bases, and 0 bases separated the two germline ends. The CDR3 region has the DNA TGTGCCAGTAGCAATCAGCCCCAGCATTTT. This gives the protein CASSNQPQHF.

The chain combines TRBV5-6 with TRBJ1-2, with a weak D call TRBD1 (5 bases). Germline-derived CDR1 and CDR2 are SGHDT and YYEEEE. This CDR3 spans 15 amino acids. The V and J ends lost 6 bases and 7 bases respectively, with 22 bases between them. The CDR3 coding sequence is TGTGCCAGCAACAGTCCAGGGTCTGTTAGCTTTGGCTACACCTTC. Residues: CASNSPGSVSFGYTF.

The chain joins TRBV5-1 to TRBJ2-5; D not certain. Germline CDR1 reads SGHRS; CDR2 reads YFSETQ. CDR3 length: 13 amino acids. Trimming removed 4 bases from V and 5 bases from J, with 12 bases in between. The CDR3 bases are TGCGCCAGCAGCCCGGTCCCTGTGGAGACCCAGTACTTC. Translation gives CASSPVPVETQYF.

In the case of this clone: In the same sample, other DNA sequences code for this CDR3. The V and J genes are TRBV5-6 and TRBJ2-1; 12 nucleotides align to TRBD2. In germline, CDR1 is SGHDT, CDR2 YYEEEE. Trimming removed 4 bases from V and 4 bases from J; junction bases left unmatched: 3. This CDR3 has 15 amino acids. The CDR3 protein is CASSPGLAGYNEQFF. CDR3 DNA: TGTGCCAGCAGCCCCGGACTAGCGGGATACAATGAGCAGTTCTTC.

This chain links TRBV14 with TRBJ1-1; no clear D gene. The germline V gene encodes CDR1 SGHDN and CDR2 FVKESK. The CDR3 consists of 13 residues. The germline V and J ends were trimmed by 1 base and 4 bases, with 7 bases remaining between them. This chain's CDR3 is CASSQALATEAFF. In DNA, the CDR3 is TGTGCCAGCAGCCAAGCCCTGGCCACTGAAGCTTTCTTT.

The chain joins TRBV19 to TRBJ1-5; 7 bases map to TRBD1. CDR1 is LNHDA and CDR2 is SQIVND in the germline V gene (reference sequence). This CDR3 comprises 14 residues. J gave up 1 base and V 5 bases, and 2 bases lay outside the gene matches. The CDR3 loop reads CASSDRESNQPQHF. DNA for the CDR3: TGTGCCAGTAGTGACAGGGAGAGCAATCAGCCCCAGCATTTT.

V and J are TRBV7-2 and TRBJ1-2; unclear D gene. The V gene lost 4 bases and the J gene lost 2 bases, with 14 bases spanning the gap. CDR1 and CDR2 (germline): SGHTA, FQGNSA. The CDR3 is made up of 15 amino acids. This CDR3 is CASSWISQPNYGYTF. CDR3 nucleotides: TGTGCCAGCAGCTGGATATCCCAGCCAAACTATGGCTACACCTTC.

The chain couples TRBV6-5 to TRBJ2-7; D possibly corresponds to TRBD1 (6 bases). The CDR3 is 16 residues long. Germline CDR1 MNHEY, CDR2 SVGAGI. Deletions cut 2 bases from V and 2 bases from J, with 16 bases between. As DNA, the CDR3 is TGTGCCAGCAGTTACGCAGAAACAGGGCTACCCTACGAGCAGTACTTC. It is translated as CASSYAETGLPYEQYF.

This clone was picked up a small number of times. The chain joins TRBV10-3 to TRBJ1-6; D may be TRBD1 (6 bases). CDR3 length: 20 residues. V lost 0 bases and J lost 8, with 26 bases in between. The V gene's germline CDR1 is ENHRY and CDR2 SYGVKD. For the CDR3, the DNA is TGTGCCATCAGTGAGTCCCAACAGGGTTTAAGTCCATCCCCCTATTCACCCCTCCACTTT. Its protein product is CAISESQQGLSPSPYSPLHF.

This chain uses TRBV6-5 with TRBJ2-5, with D maybe TRBD2 (6 bases). Trimming left V 5 bases short and J 7 bases short, with 17 bases between. The CDR3 is made up of 14 amino acids. CDR1 is MNHEY, CDR2 SVGAGI, per germline. Written as DNA, the CDR3 is TGTGCCAGCAGTGAGGGACTGGCGCTGGGGACCCAGTACTTC. Translating it yields CASSEGLALGTQYF.

Concerning this clone: Other nucleotide sequences from this sample produce the same CDR3. The rearrangement links TRBV5-1 to TRBJ2-1; 9 bases align to TRBD2. The CDR3 runs 15 residues. V dropped 4 bases and J dropped 3; count of bases not matched to a gene: 5. Germline CDR1 is SGHRS and CDR2 is YFSETQ. CDR3 residues: CASSISGSGYNEQFF. Here the CDR3 DNA reads TGCGCCAGCAGCATTAGCGGGAGCGGCTACAATGAGCAGTTCTTC.

The rearrangement uses TRBV2 and TRBJ2-2; D call uncertain. V was cut by 3 bases and J by 1 base, with 9 bases left in between. This CDR3 region has 15 residues. The germline gives CDR1 SNHLY, CDR2 FYNNEI. CDR3 region: CASSEVTMNTGELFF. The DNA for the CDR3 is TGTGCCAGCAGTGAGGTCACGATGAACACCGGGGAGCTGTTTTTT.

A few counts support this clone. Other DNA sequences of this sample code for an identical CDR3. The V gene is TRBV30, the J gene TRBJ1-5, with D possibly TRBD1 on 6 matching bases. Trimming cost V 1 base and J 1 base, with 8 bases left between them. The CDR3 is made up of 14 amino acids. Germline CDR1 and CDR2: GTSNPN and SVGIG (reference sequence). The CDR3 reads CAWSEGGSNQPQHF. CDR3 nucleotides: TGTGCCTGGAGTGAGGGGGGGAGCAATCAGCCCCAGCATTTT.

The chain combines TRBV27 with TRBJ2-1, with D hard to call. V shed 0 bases and J shed 12 bases, with 12 bases lying between them. The CDR3 length is 13 residues. Germline CDR1 reads MNHEY; CDR2 reads SMNVEV (reference sequence). In nucleotides, the CDR3 is TGTGCCAGCAGTTTATCGAAATCAAACAGGCAGTTCTTC. Protein product: CASSLSKSNRQFF.

V is TRBV9 and J is TRBJ2-7; D is uncertain. The germline CDR1 and CDR2 sequences are SGDLS and YYNGEE. V was pared by 0 bases and J by 11 bases, with 15 bases between. The CDR3 has 13 amino acids. In nucleotides, the CDR3 is TGTGCCAGCAGCGTAGAGTCCTGGACGGAAGAGTACTTC. The encoded protein is CASSVESWTEEYF.

The chain carries TRBV18 and TRBJ1-2, with 7 bases identical to TRBD1. This CDR3 has 14 residues. Germline assignment: CDR1 KGHSH and CDR2 LQKENI. V shed 2 bases, J shed 6 bases, and the junction held 6 bases outside the gene matches. CDR3 sequence (DNA): TGTGCCAGCTCACCAATAGGGGGCGATGATGGCTACACCTTC. Encoded protein: CASSPIGGDDGYTF.

V usage is TRBV15 and J usage is TRBJ2-7; TRBD2 matches 8 bases. Looked up from germline, CDR1 is LNHNV and CDR2 is YYDKDF (reference sequence). Trimming at V came to 1 base and at J to 6 bases, leaving 8 bases not matched to a gene. The length of the CDR3 is 15 residues. CDR3 in DNA: TGTGCCACCAGCAGAGTTGGCGGGACTAGAGGCGAGCAGTACTTC. This codes for CATSRVGGTRGEQYF.

The V and J genes are TRBV5-4 and TRBJ2-7, with TRBD1 matching 7 bases. From germline, CDR1 is SGHNT and CDR2 YYREEE (reference sequence). CDR3 length equals 14 residues. V shed 1 base, J shed 5 bases, and the junction held 6 bases outside the gene matches. CDR3 residues: CASSLIGDRDEQYF. CDR3 nucleotides: TGTGCCAGCAGCTTGATTGGTGACAGGGACGAGCAGTACTTC. Looking up the rest from reference TRBV5-4 and TRBJ2-7 gives the full variable domain: ETGVTQSPTHLIKTRGQQVTLRCSSQSGHNTVSWYQQALGQGPQFIFQYYREEENGRGNFPPRFSGLQFPNYSSELNVNALELDDSALYLCASSLIGDRDEQYFGPGTRLTVT.

The chain recombines TRBV4-2 with TRBJ1-1, with TRBD1 identical over 8 bases. Germline trimming cut 3 bases from V and 3 bases from J; bases unmatched to any gene: 6. The CDR3 is 15 residues long. Looked up from germline, CDR1 is LGHNA and CDR2 is YNFKEQ. Here the CDR3 reads CASSQDRAGDTEAFF. CDR3 nucleotide sequence: TGTGCCAGCAGCCAGGACAGGGCTGGGGACACTGAAGCTTTCTTT.

V gene TRBV2 combines with J gene TRBJ2-3; 7 bases are shared with TRBD1. V lost 5 bases, J lost 1 base, and 3 bases stayed unmatched. The CDR3 covers 14 residues. Germline CDR1 and CDR2: SNHLY and FYNNEI. CDR3 DNA sequence: TGTGCCAGCAGTTGGCAGGGGGGCACAGATACGCAGTATTTT. It translates to CASSWQGGTDTQYF.

V usage is TRBV7-8 and J usage is TRBJ1-2, with a weak D call TRBD1 (5 bases). Germline CDR1 reads SGHVS; CDR2 reads FQNEAQ. The CDR3 spans 14 residues. V was trimmed by 1 base and J by 4 bases, leaving 10 bases between them. CDR3 loop: CASSLVGEFYGYTF. Here the CDR3 DNA reads TGTGCCAGCAGCTTAGTGGGGGAATTCTATGGCTACACCTTC.

V is TRBV5-1 and J is TRBJ2-2, with 7 bases fitting TRBD1. The CDR3 totals 15 residues. The germline CDR1 and CDR2 sequences are SGHRS and YFSETQ. V gave up 1 base and J gave up 7 bases; unmatched junction bases: 7. CDR3: CASSLFTGDHGELFF. The CDR3 bases are TGCGCCAGCAGCTTGTTCACAGGGGATCACGGGGAGCTGTTTTTT. Looking up the rest from reference TRBV5-1 and TRBJ2-2 gives the full variable domain: KAGVTQTPRYLIKTRGQQVTLSCSPISGHRSVSWYQQTPGQGLQFLFEYFSETQRNKGNFPGRFSGRQFSNSRSEMNVSTLELGDSALYLCASSLFTGDHGELFFGEGSRLTVL.

V is TRBV6-6 and J is TRBJ1-5; D is undetermined. This CDR3 has 15 residues. CDR1 MNHNY and CDR2 SVGAGI come from the germline V gene (reference sequence). Trimming stripped 5 bases from V and 1 base from J, with 12 bases between. CDR3 loop: CASSPRVGSNQPQHF. In DNA, the CDR3 is TGTGCCAGCAGTCCCCGGGTCGGGAGCAATCAGCCCCAGCATTTT.

The chain is built from TRBV6-5 and TRBJ1-2; no clear D. The CDR3 length is 13 residues. V was pared by 7 bases and J by 4 bases, with 13 bases between. Per the germline V gene, CDR1 is MNHEY and CDR2 is SVGAGI. The DNA of the CDR3 is TGTGCCAGCACCGCCCCGGGAAGCTATGGCTACACCTTC. Protein: CASTAPGSYGYTF.

V and J are TRBV6-5 and TRBJ2-5; D is tentatively TRBD1 or TRBD2 (6 bases each). Trimming took off 2 bases at V and 7 bases at J, with 14 bases between the two ends. Per germline, CDR1 MNHEY and CDR2 SVGAGI. This CDR3 contains 14 residues. CDR3 bases: TGTGCCAGCAGTTACACCCCGGGGGCCGGGACCCAGTACTTC. It is translated as CASSYTPGAGTQYF.

V gene TRBV14 combines with J gene TRBJ2-7, with a weak D call TRBD2 (6 bases). CDR3 size: 15 residues. The V end was cut by 3 bases, the J end by 4 bases, with 16 bases between. Germline CDR1 and CDR2: SGHDN and FVKESK. The CDR3: CASSQLAGSYYEQYF. The CDR3 DNA follows: TGTGCCAGCAGCCAGTTGGCGGGATCCTATTACGAGCAGTACTTC.